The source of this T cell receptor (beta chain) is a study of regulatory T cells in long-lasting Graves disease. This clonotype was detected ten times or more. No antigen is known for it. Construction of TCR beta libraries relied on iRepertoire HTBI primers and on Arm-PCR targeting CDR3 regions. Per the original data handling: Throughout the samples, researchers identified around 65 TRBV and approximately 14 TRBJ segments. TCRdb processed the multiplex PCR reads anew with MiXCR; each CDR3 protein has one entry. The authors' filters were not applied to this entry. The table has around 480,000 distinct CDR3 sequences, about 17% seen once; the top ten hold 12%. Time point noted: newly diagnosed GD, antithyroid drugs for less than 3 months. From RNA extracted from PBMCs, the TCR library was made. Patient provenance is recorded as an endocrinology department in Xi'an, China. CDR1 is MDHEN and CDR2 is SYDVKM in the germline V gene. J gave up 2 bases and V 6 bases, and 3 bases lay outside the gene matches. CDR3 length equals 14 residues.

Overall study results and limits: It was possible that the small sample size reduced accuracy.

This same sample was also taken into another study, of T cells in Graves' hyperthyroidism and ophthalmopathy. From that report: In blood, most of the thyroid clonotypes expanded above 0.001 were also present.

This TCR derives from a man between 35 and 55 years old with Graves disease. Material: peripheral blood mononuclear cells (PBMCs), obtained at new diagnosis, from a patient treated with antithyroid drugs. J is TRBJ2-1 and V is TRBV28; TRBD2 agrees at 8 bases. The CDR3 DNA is TGTGCCAGCAGCTTTAGCGGGGCCTACAATGAGCAGTTCTTC. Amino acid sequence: CASSFSGAYNEQFF. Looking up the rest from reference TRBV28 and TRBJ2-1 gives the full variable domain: DVKVTQSSRYLVKRTGEKVFLECVQDMDHENMFWYRQDPGLGLRLIYFSYDVKMKEKGDIPEGYSVSREKKERFSLILESASTNQTSMYLCASSFSGAYNEQFFGPGTRLTVL.